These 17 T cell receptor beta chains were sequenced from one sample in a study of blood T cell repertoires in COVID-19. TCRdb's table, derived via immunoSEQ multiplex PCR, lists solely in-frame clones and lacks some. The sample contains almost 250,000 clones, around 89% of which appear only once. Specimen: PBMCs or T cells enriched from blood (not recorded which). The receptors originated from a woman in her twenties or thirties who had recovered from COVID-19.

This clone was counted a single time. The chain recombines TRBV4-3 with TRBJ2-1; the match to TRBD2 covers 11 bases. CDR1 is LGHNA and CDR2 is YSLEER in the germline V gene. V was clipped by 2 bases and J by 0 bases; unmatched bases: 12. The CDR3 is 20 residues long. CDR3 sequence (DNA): TGCGCCAGCAGCCAATACGGCGTCACTAGCGGGAGCAGCTCCTACAATGAGCAGTTCTTC. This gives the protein CASSQYGVTSGSSSYNEQFF.

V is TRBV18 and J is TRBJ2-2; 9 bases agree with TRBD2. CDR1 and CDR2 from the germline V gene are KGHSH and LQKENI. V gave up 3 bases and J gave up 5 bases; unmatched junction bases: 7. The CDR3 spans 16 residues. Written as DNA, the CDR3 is TGTGCCAGCTCACCGCTAGCGGGATACGAGACCGGGGAGCTGTTTTTT. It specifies CASSPLAGYETGELFF.

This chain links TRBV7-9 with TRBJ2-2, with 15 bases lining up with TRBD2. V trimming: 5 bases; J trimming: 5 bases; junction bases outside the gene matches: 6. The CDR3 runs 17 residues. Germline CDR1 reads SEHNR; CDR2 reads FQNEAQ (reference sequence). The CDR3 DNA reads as TGTGCCAGCAGCCGTCCGGGACTAGCGGGAGGAACCGGGGAGCTGTTTTTT. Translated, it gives CASSRPGLAGGTGELFF.

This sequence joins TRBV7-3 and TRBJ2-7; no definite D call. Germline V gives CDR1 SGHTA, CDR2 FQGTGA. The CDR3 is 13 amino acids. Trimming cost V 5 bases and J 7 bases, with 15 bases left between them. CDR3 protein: CASSLNRRSEQYF. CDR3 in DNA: TGTGCCAGCAGCCTCAACAGACGGTCAGAGCAGTACTTC.

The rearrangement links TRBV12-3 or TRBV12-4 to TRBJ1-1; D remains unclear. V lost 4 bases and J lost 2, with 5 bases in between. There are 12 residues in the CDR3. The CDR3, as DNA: TGTGCCAGCAGTTACGGTAACACTGAAGCTTTCTTT. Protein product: CASSYGNTEAFF.

The CDR3 reads CASSDRDFSYEQYF. The CDR3 region has the DNA TGTGCCAGCAGCGACCGGGACTTCTCCTACGAGCAGTACTTC. The chain couples TRBV2 to TRBJ2-7; tentative D call: TRBD2 (6 bases). The germline CDR1 and CDR2 sequences are SNHLY and FYNNEI. The CDR3 has 14 residues. V gave up 6 bases and J gave up 0 bases, with 12 bases separating them.

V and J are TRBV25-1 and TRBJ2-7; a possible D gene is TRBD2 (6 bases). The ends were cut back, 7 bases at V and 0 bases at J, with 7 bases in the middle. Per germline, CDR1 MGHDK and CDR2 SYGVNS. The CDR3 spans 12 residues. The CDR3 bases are TGTGCCAGCACGGGGGACTCCTACGAGCAGTACTTC. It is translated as CASTGDSYEQYF.

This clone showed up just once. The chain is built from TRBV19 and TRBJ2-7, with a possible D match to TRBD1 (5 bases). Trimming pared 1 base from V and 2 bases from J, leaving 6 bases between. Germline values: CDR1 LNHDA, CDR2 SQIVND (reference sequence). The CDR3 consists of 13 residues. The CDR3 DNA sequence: TGTGCCAGTAGTATAGGACAGCCCTACGAGCAGTACTTC. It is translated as CASSIGQPYEQYF.

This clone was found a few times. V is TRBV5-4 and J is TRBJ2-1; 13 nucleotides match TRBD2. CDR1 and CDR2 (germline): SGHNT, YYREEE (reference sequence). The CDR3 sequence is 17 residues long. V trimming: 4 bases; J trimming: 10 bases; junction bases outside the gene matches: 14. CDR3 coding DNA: TGTGCCAGCAGCCCCCATTGGGAGACTAGCGGGAGGCAAGAGCAGTTCTTC. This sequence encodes CASSPHWETSGRQEQFF.

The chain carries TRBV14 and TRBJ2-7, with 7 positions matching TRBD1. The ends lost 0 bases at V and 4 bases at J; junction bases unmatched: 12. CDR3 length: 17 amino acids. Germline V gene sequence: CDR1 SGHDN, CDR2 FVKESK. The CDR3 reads CASSQEKGANSIYEQYF. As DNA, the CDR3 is TGTGCCAGCAGCCAAGAAAAGGGGGCTAATAGCATATACGAGCAGTACTTC.

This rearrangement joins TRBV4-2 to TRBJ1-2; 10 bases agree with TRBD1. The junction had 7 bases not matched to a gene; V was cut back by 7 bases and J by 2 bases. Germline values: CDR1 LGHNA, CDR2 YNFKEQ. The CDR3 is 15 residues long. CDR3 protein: CASKPGQGTNYGYTF. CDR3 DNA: TGTGCCAGCAAACCGGGACAGGGGACCAACTATGGCTACACCTTC.

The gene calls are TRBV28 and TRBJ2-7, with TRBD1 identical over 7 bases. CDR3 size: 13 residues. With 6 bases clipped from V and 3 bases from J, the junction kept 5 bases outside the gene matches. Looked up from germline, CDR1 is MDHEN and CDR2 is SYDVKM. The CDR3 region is CASRLGQIYEQYF. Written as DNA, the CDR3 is TGTGCCAGCAGGCTGGGACAGATCTACGAGCAGTACTTC.

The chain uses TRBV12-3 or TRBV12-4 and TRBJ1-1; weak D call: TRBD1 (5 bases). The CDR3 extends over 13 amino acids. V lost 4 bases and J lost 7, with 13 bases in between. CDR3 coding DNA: TGTGCCAGCAGTTCACTCCAGGGTAATGAAGCTTTCTTT. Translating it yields CASSSLQGNEAFF.

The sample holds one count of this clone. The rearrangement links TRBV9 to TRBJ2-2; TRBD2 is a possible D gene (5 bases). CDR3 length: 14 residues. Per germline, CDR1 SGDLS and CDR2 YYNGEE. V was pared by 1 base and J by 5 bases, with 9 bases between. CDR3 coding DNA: TGTGCCAGCAGCGTACAAGTAGCGACCGGGGAGCTGTTTTTT. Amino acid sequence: CASSVQVATGELFF.

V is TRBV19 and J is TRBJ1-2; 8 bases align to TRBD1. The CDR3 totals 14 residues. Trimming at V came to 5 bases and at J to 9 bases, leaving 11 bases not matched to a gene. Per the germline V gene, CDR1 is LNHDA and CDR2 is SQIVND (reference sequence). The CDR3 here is CASSSTGGFVSYTF. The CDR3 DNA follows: TGTGCCAGTAGTTCAACAGGGGGATTTGTGAGCTACACCTTC.

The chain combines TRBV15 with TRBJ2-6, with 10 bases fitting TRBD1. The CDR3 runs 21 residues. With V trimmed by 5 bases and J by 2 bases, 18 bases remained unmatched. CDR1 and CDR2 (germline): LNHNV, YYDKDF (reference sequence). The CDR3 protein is CATSSQSPKTGGPAGANVLTF. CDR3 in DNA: TGTGCCACCAGCTCCCAAAGTCCTAAGACAGGGGGCCCTGCTGGGGCCAACGTCCTGACTTTC.

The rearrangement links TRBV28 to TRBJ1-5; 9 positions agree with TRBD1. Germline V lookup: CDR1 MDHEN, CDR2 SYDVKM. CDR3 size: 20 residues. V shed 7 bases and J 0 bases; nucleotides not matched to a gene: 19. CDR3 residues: CASIPKAGTGRRGSNQPQHF. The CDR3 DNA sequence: TGTGCCAGCATCCCGAAAGCCGGGACAGGGAGGAGAGGTAGCAATCAGCCCCAGCATTTT.